This TCR beta chain was recorded in a study of blood T cells in healthy people across ages. Then a second PCR, running roughly 7 to 11 cycles, was carried out with a sample-barcoded 5' primer and a J-beta primer mix. MiXCR, applied by TCRdb to the 5' RACE reads, yields one record per CDR3 protein. The sample consists of 1.5 million or so distinct CDR3 sequences, less than 45% of them appearing once. This CDR3 is built from 15 residues. Trimming took 3 bases from V and 5 from J, leaving 15 bases between them. The germline CDR1 and CDR2 sequences are MGHDK and SYGVNS. The specimen sequenced was blood. The sequence came from a woman aged 18-35 years in good health. The V and J genes are TRBV25-1 and TRBJ2-3, with D hard to call. The CDR3 coding sequence is TGTGCCAGCAGTGACCCCGCCCGGCCCCAAGATACGCAGTATTTT. Translating it yields CASSDPARPQDTQYF. Based on the CDR3 plus reference TRBV25-1 and TRBJ2-3, the full variable domain is EADIYQTPRYLVIGTGKKITLECSQTMGHDKMYWYQQDPGMELHLIHYSYGVNSTEKGDLSSESTVSRIRTEHFPLTLESARPSHTSQYLCASSDPARPQDTQYFGPGTRLTVL.